The table lists the clone carrying this T cell receptor (beta chain) with a few counts. Its antigen remains unknown. The data originate from a study of shared clonotypes between healthy human individuals. Repertoires were generated with immunoSEQ multiplex PCR, while TCRdb's copy carries only in-frame clones and drops some. The sample lists over a million clones; 96% were seen once. V lost 5 bases, J lost 8 bases, and 16 bases lay in between. CDR3 size: 13 residues. CDR1 SGDLS and CDR2 YYNGEE come from the germline V gene. Notes on the study in general: Read depth was anticipated to influence clonotype sharing among donors. Despite large depth, sorted-subset datasets appeared incompletely sequenced.

The V call is TRBV9, the J call TRBJ1-1; the D is unclear. This receptor was obtained from a man aged 25-45 years in good health. Material: naive CD4+ T cells sorted from blood. Regarding subset: CD45RA+ positively selected. CDR3 sequence (DNA): TGTGCCAGCAGTCCCGGGGTGGTAGAGGAAGCTTTCTTT. Amino acid sequence: CASSPGVVEEAFF.